These T cell receptor beta chains were read from a single sample in a study of identical twins. MiXCR, run by TCRdb on the 5' RACE reads, gives a single entry per CDR3 protein. Among 1.5 million to 2 million distinct CDR3 sequences listed, about 32% were seen once. Specimen: cord blood. Source of these receptors: a newborn girl in good health. The CDR3 runs from the conserved cysteine through the conserved F or W. Fields, in order: J gene, clone size, V gene, CDR3 protein. Size tells how often a clone was seen (once, few, many) or the class of an expanded clone, and some rows leave it out.

TRBJ2-7 NA TRBV20-1 CSARVGNEQYF
TRBJ2-1 NA TRBV18 CASSPAAKAYNEQFF
TRBJ2-1 few TRBV5-1 CASSPSDSYYNEQFF
TRBJ1-2 many TRBV12-3/TRBV12-4 CASSPTRYVGYTF
TRBJ2-5 NA TRBV28 CASSPISQGSQETQYF
TRBJ1-5 few TRBV20-1 CSARTGNPYSNQPQHF
TRBJ1-2 few TRBV29-1 CSVAPGTGGIGYTF
TRBJ2-7 few TRBV5-1 CASSLWFNEQYF
TRBJ2-3 few TRBV27 CASSSLLTSRVTDTQYF
TRBJ2-1 NA TRBV5-6 CASLEGGTPYNEQFF
TRBJ2-1 few TRBV4-2 CASSQDLGAASYNEQFF
TRBJ2-3 few TRBV28 CASSHGTSGFTDTQYF
TRBJ2-3 NA TRBV20-1 CSVGVADTQYF
TRBJ1-5 NA TRBV6-6 CASSYSSPRGDQPQHF
TRBJ1-5 NA TRBV6-8 CASSYTGASNQPQHF
TRBJ2-5 NA TRBV7-2 CASSSQDYQTETQYF
TRBJ2-7 NA TRBV19 CASTLTSESYEQYF
TRBJ1-2 NA TRBV4-2 CASSGTGTLANYGYTF
NA NA TRBV11-2 CASSRSRSRTYEQYF
TRBJ2-3 NA TRBV7-2 CASSLELASGGWTYTQYF
TRBJ2-3 once TRBV5-1 CASSPGQPFTDMQYF
NA few TRBV28 CASSLSPRSHEQYF
TRBJ2-7 many TRBV24-1 CATSDSYEQYF
TRBJ2-7 NA TRBV5-1 CASSLGTGSYERYF
TRBJ2-3 NA TRBV20-1 CSAQLLAPSTDTQYF
TRBJ2-1 few TRBV5-1 CASSLGRDTYNEQFF
TRBJ2-1 few TRBV20-1 CSAPLAGVGTNEQFF